The 21 T cell receptor beta chains below come from one sample, sequenced in a study of identical twins. TCRdb ran MiXCR on the 5' RACE reads and lists one entry per CDR3 protein. The sample records approximately 890,000 distinct CDR3 sequences, 9% to 15% being singletons. Another study also made use of these data, one on yellow fever vaccine responses in identical twins.

The sequencing input was PBMCs. The receptor source for this set is a woman aged 18-29 years in good health.

The rearrangement joins TRBV20-1 to TRBJ1-2; D perhaps matches TRBD1 (5 bases). CDR1 and CDR2 from the germline V gene are DFQATT and SNEGSKA (reference sequence). CDR3 size: 13 residues. Trimming cost V 6 bases and J 4 bases, with 15 bases left between them. CDR3 coding DNA: TGCAGTGCGCCACGGTCCGGGGGCTATGGCTACACCTTC. Amino acids: CSAPRSGGYGYTF.

Comments on this clonotype: A read error is possible here, since a much larger clone lies one base away. The V gene is TRBV10-3, the J gene TRBJ2-3; TRBD2 is a possible D gene (5 bases). The CDR3 contains 13 residues. Germline V gives CDR1 ENHRY, CDR2 SYGVKD. V was cut by 10 bases and J by 2 bases, with 13 bases left in between. The CDR3 bases are TGTGCCAGCCTAGCCTCGATCACAGATACGCAGTATTTT. It encodes CASLASITDTQYF.

This clonotype was counted at least ten times. The gene calls are TRBV7-3 and TRBJ2-1; D gene uncertain. Germline V lookup: CDR1 SGHTA, CDR2 FQGTGA. V was trimmed by 3 bases and J by 2 bases, leaving 8 bases between them. CDR3 length: 14 amino acids. The CDR3 bases are TGTGCCAGCAGCTTGGACGTAACCTACAATGAGCAGTTCTTC. Protein product: CASSLDVTYNEQFF.

This clonotype showed up just a few times. The genes are TRBV28 and TRBJ2-7, with unresolved D. The ends were cut back, 5 bases at V and 6 bases at J, with 17 bases in the middle. Germline CDR1 MDHEN, CDR2 SYDVKM. This CDR3 is built from 14 residues. The DNA of the CDR3 is TGTGCCAGCAGTCCAATATACACCTTCGCCGAGCAGTACTTC. It yields the protein CASSPIYTFAEQYF.

V and J are TRBV5-1 and TRBJ2-7, with D possibly being TRBD1 or TRBD2 (5 bases each). Germline CDR1 and CDR2: SGHRS and YFSETQ. There are 15 residues in the CDR3. V lost 1 base and J 6 bases, leaving 17 bases between the germline ends. The CDR3 nucleotides read TGCGCCAGCAGCTTGTACTCCAGGGAGAGTGGCGAGCAGTACTTC. It translates to CASSLYSRESGEQYF. The variable domain in full, with the rest retrieved from reference TRBV5-1 and TRBJ2-7, is KAGVTQTPRYLIKTRGQQVTLSCSPISGHRSVSWYQQTPGQGLQFLFEYFSETQRNKGNFPGRFSGRQFSNSRSEMNVSTLELGDSALYLCASSLYSRESGEQYFGPGTRLTVT.

This clonotype was counted between two and nine times. CDR3 coding DNA: TGTGCCAGCAGGGGCAGGGTAGGATCCAACATGAATTCACCCCTCCACTTT. Its protein product is CASRGRVGSNMNSPLHF. The chain is built from TRBV2 and TRBJ1-6, with TRBD1 as a possible D gene (5 bases). This CDR3 is built from 17 residues. Trimming removed 6 bases at V and 7 bases at J, with 22 bases between. Germline V gene lookup returns CDR1 SNHLY and CDR2 FYNNEI.

The V and J genes are TRBV20-1 and TRBJ2-7; 7 bases are shared with TRBD1. The CDR3 spans 15 residues. V dropped 1 base and J dropped 2; count of bases not matched to a gene: 8. The germline CDR1 and CDR2 sequences are DFQATT and SNEGSKA (reference sequence). The CDR3 DNA is TGCAGTGCTAGAGTCTTAGGGGGCGGTACCTACGAGCAGTACGTC. Its translation is CSARVLGGGTYEQYV.

This chain connects TRBV20-1 to TRBJ2-5, with 9 nucleotides matching TRBD2. Germline V gene lookup returns CDR1 DFQATT and CDR2 SNEGSKA (reference sequence). V lost 1 base and J lost 2; bases outside the gene matches: 8. The CDR3 is 16 amino acids. CDR3 amino acids: CSARGDAGGLQETQYF. The CDR3 coding sequence is TGCAGTGCTAGAGGGGACGCGGGGGGGCTACAAGAGACCCAGTACTTC.

This chain uses TRBV14 with TRBJ2-3; 11 bases agree with TRBD2. Germline CDR1 reads SGHDN; CDR2 reads FVKESK. V lost 1 base, J lost 2 bases, and 2 bases stayed unmatched. This CDR3 comprises 16 residues. CDR3 nucleotide sequence: TGTGCCAGCAGCCAAGTAGCGGGGGGGATCACAGATACGCAGTATTTT. As protein: CASSQVAGGITDTQYF. The complete variable domain, with remaining parts taken from reference TRBV14 and TRBJ2-3, reads EAGVTQFPSHSVIEKGQTVTLRCDPISGHDNLYWYRRVMGKEIKFLLHFVKESKQDESGMPNNRFLAERTGGTYSTLKVQPAELEDSGVYFCASSQVAGGITDTQYFGPGTRLTVL.

This clonotype was picked up one time. The V and J genes are TRBV11-2 and TRBJ2-3; no definite D call. This CDR3 is 13 amino acids long. The V gene's germline CDR1 is SGHAT and CDR2 FQNNGV. The V gene lost 2 bases and the J gene lost 3 bases, with 6 bases spanning the gap. CDR3 amino acids: CASSLKFTDTQYF. CDR3 DNA sequence: TGTGCCAGCAGCTTAAAGTTTACAGATACGCAGTATTTT.

This clonotype was detected a few times. The chain uses TRBV6-1 and TRBJ1-5, with D maybe TRBD1 (6 bases). Deletions cut 2 bases from V and 3 bases from J, with 8 bases between. Germline V CDR1 and CDR2: MNHNS, SASEGT. This CDR3 contains 14 residues. In nucleotides, the CDR3 is TGTGCCAGCAGTGAAAACAGGGCCAATCAGCCCCAGCATTTT. Translation gives CASSENRANQPQHF.

This clonotype was recorded a few times. V and J are TRBV7-8 and TRBJ2-2, with 8 bases fitting TRBD2. V was clipped by 2 bases and J by 5 bases; unmatched bases: 4. The CDR3 spans 15 residues. Germline V lookup: CDR1 SGHVS, CDR2 FQNEAQ. The CDR3: CASSLMAGGTGELFF. The CDR3 coding sequence is TGTGCCAGCAGCTTAATGGCGGGGGGAACCGGGGAGCTGTTTTTT.

The gene calls are TRBV5-6 and TRBJ1-1, with TRBD1 identical over 7 bases. This CDR3 has 15 amino acids. V trimming: 3 bases; J trimming: 0 bases; junction bases outside the gene matches: 5. Germline CDR1 is SGHDT and CDR2 is YYEEEE. The chain's CDR3 is CASSWTGGMNTEAFF. The DNA for the CDR3 is TGTGCCAGCAGCTGGACAGGAGGAATGAACACTGAAGCTTTCTTT.

This chain links TRBV28 with TRBJ2-7, with 8 bases that match TRBD1. J was trimmed by 0 bases and V by 5 bases; bases with no gene match: 12. This CDR3 spans 17 amino acids. Germline V gene sequence: CDR1 MDHEN, CDR2 SYDVKM. The chain's CDR3 is CASSPQGTGLSSYEQYF. The CDR3 DNA reads TGTGCCAGCAGTCCCCAAGGGACAGGTCTAAGCTCCTACGAGCAGTACTTC.

This clonotype was seen ten or more times. The rearrangement links TRBV6-1 to TRBJ2-7; 8 bases align to TRBD2. Per germline, CDR1 MNHNS and CDR2 SASEGT. The CDR3 sequence is 14 residues long. The J segment lost 7 bases and the V segment lost 7 bases, leaving 12 bases of the junction unmatched. The CDR3 DNA reads as TGTGCCAGCACTTTGAAGCGGGAGTTAGGTGAGCAGTACTTC. Translated, it gives CASTLKRELGEQYF.

This clonotype has a handful of counts. This chain connects TRBV12-3 or TRBV12-4 to TRBJ2-5; no definite D call. The CDR3 loop spans 12 amino acids. V gave up 6 bases and J gave up 6 bases, with 11 bases separating them. This CDR3 reads CASSPYSKTQYF. In nucleotides, the CDR3 is TGTGCCAGCAGCCCGTATTCGAAGACCCAGTACTTC.

This clonotype was recorded many times. The rearrangement joins TRBV4-1 to TRBJ2-1; tentatively, D is TRBD1 or TRBD2 (5 bases each). This CDR3 region has 15 residues. Germline-derived CDR1 and CDR2 are MGHRA and YSYEKL. The germline V and J ends were trimmed by 1 base and 7 bases, with 14 bases remaining between them. Written as DNA, the CDR3 is TGCGCCAGCAGCCAAGCCAGGGAGTTCTTAAATGAGCAGTTCTTC. Translation gives CASSQAREFLNEQFF.

Only a few counts were recorded for this clonotype. J is TRBJ2-7 and V is TRBV20-1; 9 nucleotides agree with TRBD2. Germline CDR1 DFQATT, CDR2 SNEGSKA (reference sequence). Losses at the gene ends were 3 bases for V and 9 bases for J; bases not matched to a gene: 12. The CDR3 spans 14 residues. The CDR3 bases are TGCAGTGCTAGCGGCCCGGGACTAGCAATGAGGCAGTACTTC. It is translated as CSASGPGLAMRQYF.

This clonotype came up a few times. The CDR3 DNA is TGCGCCAGTAACTCCTGGGTAGCGGGGTCCGATACGCAGTATTTT. The encoded protein is CASNSWVAGSDTQYF. The chain joins TRBV4-1 to TRBJ2-3; TRBD2 agrees at 8 bases. Per the germline V gene, CDR1 is MGHRA and CDR2 is YSYEKL. The V gene end was trimmed by 9 bases and the J gene end by 6 bases; junction bases not matched to a gene: 14. The CDR3 is 15 residues long.

This clonotype was recorded many times. The CDR3 DNA is TGTGCCACCAGTGGGATGAGCGGGAGGAATAACAATGAGCAGTTCTTC. The encoded protein is CATSGMSGRNNNEQFF. V is TRBV24-1 and J is TRBJ2-1; 9 bases align to TRBD2. The junction had 9 bases not matched to a gene; V was cut back by 5 bases and J by 5 bases. The CDR3 runs 16 residues. Germline V gene lookup returns CDR1 KGHDR and CDR2 SFDVKD.

This clonotype was counted many times. The chain joins TRBV4-1 to TRBJ2-3, with D perhaps assigned TRBD1 or TRBD2 (6 bases each). The V end lost 6 bases, the J end lost 4 bases, and 11 bases lay between the germline ends. Germline lookup yields CDR1 MGHRA and CDR2 YSYEKL. The CDR3 is made up of 13 amino acids. CDR3 in amino acids: CASSRGRPDTQYF. Here the CDR3 DNA reads TGCGCCAGCAGTAGGGGGAGGCCAGATACGCAGTATTTT.